A selection of T cell receptor beta chains follows, all from one sample in a study of cytomegalovirus exposure and HLA in healthy donors. This table comes from immunoSEQ multiplex PCR, and its TCRdb copy is limited to in-frame clones, with some not included. This table has about 120,000 clones, approximately 95% appearing once. The sequenced sample consisted of PBMCs. The receptor source for this set is a young man in good health and CMV-seronegative. Both conserved end residues are part of each CDR3. The order of the fields is D gene, V gene, J gene, CDR3 protein, CDR3 DNA. D genes are given only for firm matches.

TRBD2	TRBV30	TRBJ2-1	CAWSVRREIKDEQFF	TGTGCCTGGAGTGTACGGCGGGAGATTAAGGATGAGCAGTTCTTC
TRBD1	TRBV28	TRBJ2-1	CASNYDRASYNEQFF	TGTGCCAGCAACTACGACAGGGCATCCTACAATGAGCAGTTCTTC
.	TRBV15	TRBJ1-2	CATSIRTANYGYTF	TGTGCCACCAGCATTAGGACAGCTAACTATGGCTACACCTTC
TRBD2	TRBV7-3	TRBJ2-2	CASSLKGTSGNTGELFF	TGTGCCAGCAGCTTAAAGGGGACTAGCGGGAACACCGGGGAGCTGTTTTTT
.	TRBV19	TRBJ1-4	CASSNTRGEKLFF	TGTGCCAGTAGTAACACTCGAGGAGAAAAACTGTTTTTT
.	TRBV28	TRBJ1-1	CASSLGGLTEAFF	TGTGCCAGCAGTCTCGGGGGACTCACTGAAGCTTTCTTT
.	TRBV5-4	TRBJ1-1	CASSSGGRGTEAFF	TGTGCCAGCAGCTCTGGGGGCCGAGGGACTGAAGCTTTCTTT
TRBD1	TRBV28	TRBJ2-2	CASTPGQGWAGELFF	TGTGCCAGCACCCCAGGACAGGGTTGGGCCGGGGAGCTGTTTTTT
.	TRBV9	TRBJ2-7	CASSGDTTYEQYF	TGTGCCAGCAGCGGGGACACTACCTACGAGCAGTACTTC
.	TRBV28	TRBJ1-6	CASSPPGWNSPLHF	TGTGCCAGCAGTCCTCCAGGGTGGAATTCACCCCTCCACTTT
TRBD1	TRBV15	TRBJ1-4	CATSSAGTANEKLFF	TGTGCCACCAGCAGTGCCGGGACAGCTAATGAAAAACTGTTTTTT
TRBD2	TRBV9	TRBJ2-1	CASSATSGSSYNEQFF	TGTGCCAGCAGCGCAACTAGCGGGAGCTCCTACAATGAGCAGTTCTTC
TRBD1	TRBV11-2	TRBJ2-7	CASSPDRGLSFQYF	TGTGCCAGCAGCCCCGACAGGGGGCTTAGTTTTCAGTACTTC
.	TRBV19	TRBJ1-4	CASSSDMKNEKLFF	TGTGCCAGTAGTTCCGACATGAAGAATGAAAAACTGTTTTTT
TRBD1	TRBV6-5	TRBJ1-2	CASSYEAGGLSYTF	TGTGCCAGCAGTTACGAGGCAGGGGGATTGAGCTACACCTTC
TRBD2	TRBV6-5	TRBJ2-7	CASSSLAGGSYEQYF	TGTGCCAGCAGTTCTTTAGCGGGAGGGTCCTACGAGCAGTACTTC
TRBD1	TRBV7-8	TRBJ1-4	CASSLRQGTTNEKLFF	TGTGCCAGCAGCTTAAGACAGGGGACGACTAATGAAAAACTGTTTTTT
.	TRBV9	TRBJ1-4	CASSLLGGTNEKLFF	TGTGCCAGCAGCCTACTCGGGGGAACTAATGAAAAACTGTTTTTT
.	TRBV4-3	TRBJ2-1	CASSHFGTGSNYNEQFF	TGCGCCAGCAGCCATTTCGGGACTGGATCTAACTACAATGAGCAGTTCTTC
.	TRBV4-3	TRBJ2-7	CASSQDHNSYEQYF	TGCGCCAGCAGCCAAGATCACAACTCCTACGAGCAGTACTTC
.	TRBV28	TRBJ1-5	CASSPRNQPQHF	TGTGCCAGCAGTCCCAGAAATCAGCCCCAGCATTTT
.	TRBV28	TRBJ1-2	CASRQVERRGYTF	TGTGCCAGCCGACAGGTAGAACGTCGTGGCTACACCTTC
.	TRBV9	TRBJ1-1	CASSVWGDTEAFF	TGTGCCAGCAGCGTATGGGGGGACACTGAAGCTTTCTTT
.	TRBV7-6	TRBJ2-3	CASSGRESLKDTQYF	TGTGCCAGCAGCGGCCGGGAAAGCTTGAAGGATACGCAGTATTTT
.	TRBV5-1	TRBJ2-2	CASSLQGQNTGELFF	TGCGCCAGCAGCTTGCAAGGACAGAACACCGGGGAGCTGTTTTTT
.	TRBV30	TRBJ2-1	CAWTEVDEQFF	TGTGCCTGGACGGAGGTCGATGAGCAGTTCTTC
.	TRBV19	TRBJ1-2	CASSLYRDLYGYTF	TGTGCCAGTAGTTTGTACAGGGACCTCTATGGCTACACCTTC
.	TRBV11-3	TRBJ2-1	CASSLLALEQFF	TGTGCCAGCAGCTTGCTTGCCCTAGAGCAGTTCTTC
.	TRBV5-1	TRBJ2-1	CASSLDSVYNEQFF	TGCGCCAGCAGCCTCGACTCCGTCTACAATGAGCAGTTCTTC
TRBD2	TRBV30	TRBJ2-2	CAWASGTEAGELFF	TGTGCCTGGGCTAGCGGGACGGAAGCCGGGGAGCTGTTTTTT
.	TRBV7-2	TRBJ2-7	CASSLGGLKPYEQYF	TGTGCCAGCAGCTTGGGCGGGCTTAAACCCTACGAGCAGTACTTC
TRBD1	TRBV6-6	TRBJ2-3	CASSKNRGLGTDTQYF	TGTGCCAGCAGTAAAAACAGGGGGCTGGGAACAGATACGCAGTATTTT
.	TRBV28	TRBJ2-4	CASSPPAGGGRVDIQYF	TGTGCCAGCAGTCCACCCGCTGGAGGGGGCAGGGTGGACATTCAGTACTTC
TRBD1	TRBV5-4	TRBJ2-7	CASSHGQALTFYEQYF	TGTGCCAGCAGCCATGGACAGGCCCTAACCTTCTACGAGCAGTACTTC
.	TRBV7-9	TRBJ1-2	CASSLGGDGYTF	TGTGCCAGCAGCTTAGGGGGGGATGGCTACACCTTC